Listed below are T cell receptor beta chains from one sample, sequenced in a study of blood T cell repertoires in COVID-19. Sequenced by immunoSEQ multiplex PCR; TCRdb stores in-frame clones only, minus some. The repertoire consists of fewer than 75,000 clones, with about 84% occurring once and the leading ten covering approximately 39%. Material for sequencing was peripheral blood. These receptors all come from a human donor in a cohort sampled during active COVID-19. The CDR3 runs from the conserved cysteine through the conserved F or W. Each record gives: clone size, J gene, D gene, V gene, CDR3 protein, CDR3 DNA. D genes are given only for firm matches. For some rows the clone size is stated as once, few or many, or as a class when expanded; others skip it.

>few|TRBJ2-7|-|TRBV3-1/TRBV3-2
CASSQDRAGPSREQYF
TGTGCCAGCAGCCAAGATAGGGCGGGACCCTCCCGCGAGCAGTACTTC
>-|TRBJ2-7|-|TRBV11-2
CASKALYEQYF
TGTGCCAGCAAAGCACTCTACGAGCAGTACTTC
>-|TRBJ1-5|-|TRBV7-2
CASSLVGGRQPQHF
TGTGCCAGCAGCTTAGTTGGAGGTCGGCAGCCCCAGCATTTT
>-|TRBJ1-5|-|TRBV30
CAWSRGTISNQPQHF
TGTGCCTGGTCAAGGGGGACTATTAGCAATCAGCCCCAGCATTTT
>-|TRBJ2-3|-|TRBV1
CTSSRLLITRDTQYF
TGCACCAGCAGCCGACTACTCATAACCCGAGATACGCAGTATTTT
>-|TRBJ1-2|-|TRBV5-4
CASSFARENYGYTF
TGTGCCAGCAGCTTCGCCAGGGAAAACTATGGCTACACCTTC
>-|TRBJ1-2|TRBD1|TRBV4-1
CASSQGTGGGYGYTF
TGCGCCAGCAGCCAAGGGACAGGGGGCGGATATGGCTACACCTTC
>-|TRBJ2-2|TRBD1|TRBV29-1
CSVGGQGDGELFF
TGCAGCGTTGGGGGACAGGGTGACGGGGAGCTGTTTTTT
>-|TRBJ1-2|-|TRBV7-9
CAASPPGSPKYGYTF
TGTGCGGCGAGCCCCCCCGGGTCGCCGAAGTATGGCTACACCTTC
>-|TRBJ1-2|TRBD1|TRBV6-6
CASRQGDRGQFGYTF
TGTGCCAGCAGACAGGGGGACAGGGGGCAGTTTGGCTACACCTTC
>few|TRBJ2-3|TRBD2|TRBV11-3
CASAGRTSGTDTQYF
TGTGCCAGCGCAGGTCGGACTAGCGGCACAGATACGCAGTATTTT
>-|TRBJ2-2|-|TRBV7-2
CASSFRGGTGELFF
TGTGCCAGCAGCTTTCGAGGAGGGACCGGGGAGCTGTTTTTT
>few|TRBJ2-3|-|TRBV4-3
CASSQAILGTQYF
TGCGCCAGCAGCCAGGCGATACTAGGTACGCAGTATTTT
>few|TRBJ1-2|TRBD1|TRBV4-2
CASSQSTGDFSYGYTF
TGTGCCAGCAGCCAATCGACAGGGGATTTTAGCTATGGCTACACCTTC
>-|TRBJ1-1|-|TRBV5-1
CASSSYRNPSTEAFF
TGCGCCAGCAGCTCCTATAGAAATCCGTCGACTGAAGCTTTCTTT
>-|TRBJ1-5|-|TRBV7-8
CASSHNSNQPQHF
TGTGCCAGCAGCCATAATAGCAATCAGCCCCAGCATTTT
>-|TRBJ2-7|-|TRBV7-9
CASSLTEEQYF
TGTGCCAGCAGCTTAACAGAAGAGCAGTACTTC
>-|TRBJ1-1|-|TRBV2
CASSYQGIATEAFF
TGTGCCAGCAGCTACCAGGGAATAGCCACTGAAGCTTTCTTT
>-|TRBJ2-5|-|TRBV19
CASSGTVSQETQYF
TGTGCCAGTAGTGGAACAGTTTCCCAAGAGACCCAGTACTTC
>-|TRBJ1-1|-|TRBV11-3
CASSPLGARSPEAFF
TGTGCCAGCAGCCCCTTGGGGGCAAGGAGCCCTGAAGCTTTCTTT
>-|TRBJ2-1|-|TRBV9
CASSEGPQVVYNEQFF
TGTGCCAGCAGCGAGGGGCCCCAGGTGGTCTACAATGAGCAGTTCTTC
>many|TRBJ2-2|-|TRBV5-4
CASRLDTTNTGELFF
TGTGCCAGCAGGTTGGACACAACGAACACCGGGGAGCTGTTTTTT
>few|TRBJ1-6|TRBD1|TRBV11-2
CASSPTGGLPLHF
TGTGCCAGCAGTCCGACAGGGGGCTTACCCCTCCACTTT
>-|TRBJ1-1|-|TRBV19
CASSLKTGNTEAFF
TGTGCCAGTAGTCTGAAGACAGGGAACACTGAAGCTTTCTTT
>-|TRBJ2-1|TRBD1|TRBV29-1
CSVAPTGTGNNEQFF
TGCAGCGTTGCCCCCACCGGGACAGGAAACAATGAGCAGTTCTTC
>-|TRBJ2-3|TRBD1|TRBV18
CASSGTGGFTDTQYF
TGTGCCAGCTCCGGGACAGGGGGATTCACAGATACGCAGTATTTT
>-|TRBJ1-1|-|TRBV3-1/TRBV3-2
CASSQERLRNTEAFF
TGTGCCAGCAGCCAAGAGAGACTCAGGAACACTGAAGCTTTCTTT
>-|TRBJ2-2|TRBD1|TRBV3-1/TRBV3-2
CASSPRQGTYTGELFF
TGTGCCAGCAGCCCCCGACAGGGTACTTACACCGGGGAGCTGTTTTTT
>-|TRBJ2-5|-|TRBV12-3/TRBV12-4
CASTQTAQETQYF
TGTGCCAGCACCCAGACAGCCCAAGAGACCCAGTACTTC
>-|TRBJ2-5|TRBD2|TRBV28
CASSPRGRGGLTMETQYF
TGTGCCAGCAGTCCCCGAGGGCGGGGGGGCCTTACCATGGAGACCCAGTACTTC
>-|TRBJ2-2|-|TRBV28
CASSLGGRTGELFF
TGTGCCAGCAGTTTAGGGGGCAGGACCGGGGAGCTGTTTTTT
>-|TRBJ2-5|-|TRBV4-1
CASSHGPPRTDQETQYF
TGCGCCAGCAGCCATGGCCCCCCCAGGACAGACCAAGAGACCCAGTACTTC
>-|TRBJ1-1|TRBD1|TRBV7-8
CASSKDRGLNTEAFF
TGTGCCAGCAGCAAGGACAGGGGACTGAACACTGAAGCTTTCTTT
>-|TRBJ1-5|-|TRBV6-5
CASRTRGGSNQPQHF
TGTGCCAGCAGGACCCGGGGGGGATCCAATCAGCCCCAGCATTTT
>-|TRBJ2-5|-|TRBV11-3
CASSSDGTEGRAQYF
TGTGCCAGCAGCTCCGACGGGACTGAAGGGCGGGCCCAGTACTTC
>-|TRBJ1-6|TRBD1|TRBV4-2
CASSQAATGGANSPLHF
TGTGCCAGCAGCCAAGCCGCCACAGGGGGCGCAAATTCACCCCTCCACTTT
>-|TRBJ1-6|-|TRBV7-9
CASSPLRQASFTNSPLHF
TGTGCCAGCAGCCCCTTACGACAGGCCAGTTTCACCAATTCACCCCTCCACTTT
>-|TRBJ1-6|-|TRBV7-8
CASSQQGSSYNSPLHF
TGTGCCAGCAGTCAACAGGGAAGCTCCTATAATTCACCCCTCCACTTT
>-|TRBJ2-2|TRBD2|TRBV12-5
CASGEGLAGAGELFF
TGTGCTAGTGGAGAGGGACTAGCGGGGGCCGGGGAGCTGTTTTTT